This TCR beta chain was identified in a study of PD-L1 blockade in urothelial cancer. TCRdb's copy holds only in-frame clones and misses some; the assay was immunoSEQ multiplex PCR. The repertoire holds tens of thousands of clones, with roughly 80% as singletons. Stated time point: pretreatment peripheral blood. Every patient provided from 1 to 8 samples, collected pretreatment and on-treatment. This CDR3 is 14 amino acids long. Looked up from germline, CDR1 is MNHEY and CDR2 is SVGAGI. V was pared by 2 bases and J by 5 bases, with 12 bases between. The V gene is TRBV6-5, the J gene TRBJ1-2; possibly TRBD1 for D (5 bases). Specimen: PBMCs, collected around atezolizumab (anti-PD-L1) treatment. The sequence came from a man in his forties with urothelial cancer. The CDR3 loop reads CASSYEAGGYGYTF. The CDR3 nucleotides are TGTGCCAGCAGTTACGAGGCGGGGGGATATGGCTACACCTTC.